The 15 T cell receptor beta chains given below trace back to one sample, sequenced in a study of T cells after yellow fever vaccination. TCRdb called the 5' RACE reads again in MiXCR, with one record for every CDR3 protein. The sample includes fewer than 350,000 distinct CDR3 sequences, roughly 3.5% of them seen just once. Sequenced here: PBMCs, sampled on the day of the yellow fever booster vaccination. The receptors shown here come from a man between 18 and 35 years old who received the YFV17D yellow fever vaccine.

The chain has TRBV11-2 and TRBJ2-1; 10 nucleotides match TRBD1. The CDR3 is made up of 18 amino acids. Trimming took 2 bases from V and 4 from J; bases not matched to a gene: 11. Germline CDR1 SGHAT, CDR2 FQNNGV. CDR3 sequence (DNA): TGTGCCAGCAGCTTATTTGGTCGGGACAGGGGTTCGTACAATGAGCAGTTCTTC. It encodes CASSLFGRDRGSYNEQFF.

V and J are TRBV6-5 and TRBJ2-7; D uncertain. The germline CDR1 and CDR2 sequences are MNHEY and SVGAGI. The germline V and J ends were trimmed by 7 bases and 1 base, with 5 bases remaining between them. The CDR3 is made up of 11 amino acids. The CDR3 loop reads CASKDSYEQYF. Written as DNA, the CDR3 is TGTGCCAGCAAGGATTCCTACGAGCAGTACTTC.

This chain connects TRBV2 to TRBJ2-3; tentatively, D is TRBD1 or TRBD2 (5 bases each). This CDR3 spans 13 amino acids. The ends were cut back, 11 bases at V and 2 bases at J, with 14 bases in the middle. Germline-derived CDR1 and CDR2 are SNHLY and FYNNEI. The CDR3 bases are TGTGCCTTAGAGGGGTCTAACACAGATACGCAGTATTTT. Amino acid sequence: CALEGSNTDTQYF.

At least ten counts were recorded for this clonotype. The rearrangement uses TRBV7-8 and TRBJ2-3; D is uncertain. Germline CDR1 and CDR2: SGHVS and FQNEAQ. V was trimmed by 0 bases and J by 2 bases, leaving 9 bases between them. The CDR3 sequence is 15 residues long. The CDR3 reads CASSLAYKATDTQYF. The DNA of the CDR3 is TGTGCCAGCAGCTTAGCTTATAAGGCCACAGATACGCAGTATTTT.

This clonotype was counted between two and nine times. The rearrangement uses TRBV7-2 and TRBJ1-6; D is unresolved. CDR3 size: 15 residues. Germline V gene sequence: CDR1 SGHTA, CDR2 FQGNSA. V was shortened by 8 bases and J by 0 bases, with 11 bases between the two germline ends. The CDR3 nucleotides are TGTGCCAGCTGTCCGGGAGCCTCCTATAATTCACCCCTCCACTTT. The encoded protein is CASCPGASYNSPLHF.

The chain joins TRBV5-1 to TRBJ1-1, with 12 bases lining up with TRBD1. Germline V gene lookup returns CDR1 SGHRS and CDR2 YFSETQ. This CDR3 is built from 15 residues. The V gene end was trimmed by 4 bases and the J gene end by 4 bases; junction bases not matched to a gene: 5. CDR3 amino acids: CASSQGTGGFTEAFF. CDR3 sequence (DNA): TGCGCCAGCAGCCAGGGGACAGGGGGCTTCACTGAAGCTTTCTTT.

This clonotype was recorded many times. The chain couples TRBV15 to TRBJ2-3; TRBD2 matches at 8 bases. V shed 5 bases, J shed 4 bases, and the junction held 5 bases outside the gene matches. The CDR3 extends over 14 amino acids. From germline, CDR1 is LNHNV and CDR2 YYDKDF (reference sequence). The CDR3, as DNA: TGTGCCACCAGCGGGACTAGTAGTGCAGATACGCAGTATTTT. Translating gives CATSGTSSADTQYF.

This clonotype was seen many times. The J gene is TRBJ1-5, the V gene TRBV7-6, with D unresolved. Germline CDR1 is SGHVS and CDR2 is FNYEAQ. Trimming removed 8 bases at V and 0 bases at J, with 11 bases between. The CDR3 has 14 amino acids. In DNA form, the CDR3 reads TGTGCCAGCCCGACGGACTATAGCAATCAGCCCCAGCATTTT. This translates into CASPTDYSNQPQHF.

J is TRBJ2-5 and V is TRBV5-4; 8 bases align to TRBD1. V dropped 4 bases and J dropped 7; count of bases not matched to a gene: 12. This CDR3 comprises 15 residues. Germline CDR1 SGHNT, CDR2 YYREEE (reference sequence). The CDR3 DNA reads TGTGCCAGCAGCCGACCGGACAGGGACTTTGGGACCCAGTACTTC. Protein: CASSRPDRDFGTQYF.

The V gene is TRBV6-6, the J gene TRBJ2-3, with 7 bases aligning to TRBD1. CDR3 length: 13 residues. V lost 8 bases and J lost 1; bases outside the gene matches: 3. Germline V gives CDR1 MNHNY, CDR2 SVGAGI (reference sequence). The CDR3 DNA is TGTGCCAGCCAAGGACAGGGCACAGATACGCAGTATTTT. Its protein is CASQGQGTDTQYF.

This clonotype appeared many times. As DNA, the CDR3 is TGTGCCAGCAGCCCCCGGGACCGGGCGAAGACCCAGTACTTC. Its protein product is CASSPRDRAKTQYF. This chain links TRBV7-2 with TRBJ2-5, with D possibly being TRBD1 or TRBD2 (5 bases each). Germline V gives CDR1 SGHTA, CDR2 FQGNSA. The ends were cut back, 5 bases at V and 6 bases at J, with 16 bases in the middle. CDR3 size: 14 residues. The full variable domain, its missing parts supplied by reference TRBV7-2 and TRBJ2-5, is GAGVSQSPSNKVTEKGKDVELRCDPISGHTALYWYRQSLGQGLEFLIYFQGNSAPDKSGLPSDRFSAERTGGSVSTLTIQRTQQEDSAVYLCASSPRDRAKTQYFGPGTRLLVL.

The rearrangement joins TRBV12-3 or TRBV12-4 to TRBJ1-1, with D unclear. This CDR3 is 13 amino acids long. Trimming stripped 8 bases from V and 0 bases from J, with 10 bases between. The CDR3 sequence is CASGSQLNTEAFF. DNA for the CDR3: TGTGCCAGCGGCTCCCAGTTGAACACTGAAGCTTTCTTT.

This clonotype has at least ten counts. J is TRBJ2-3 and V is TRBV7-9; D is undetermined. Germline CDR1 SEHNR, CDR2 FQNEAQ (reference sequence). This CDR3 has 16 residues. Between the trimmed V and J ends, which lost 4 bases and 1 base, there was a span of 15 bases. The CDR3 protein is CASSSYSAPGTDTQYF. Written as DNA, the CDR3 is TGTGCCAGCAGCTCCTACTCGGCCCCCGGCACAGATACGCAGTATTTT.

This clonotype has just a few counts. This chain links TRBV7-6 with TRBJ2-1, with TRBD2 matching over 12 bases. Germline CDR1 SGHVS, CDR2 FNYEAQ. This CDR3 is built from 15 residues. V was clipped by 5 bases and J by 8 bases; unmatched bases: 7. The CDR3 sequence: CASSRLAGGYDEQFF. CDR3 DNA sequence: TGTGCCAGCAGCAGGCTAGCGGGGGGGTATGATGAGCAGTTCTTC.

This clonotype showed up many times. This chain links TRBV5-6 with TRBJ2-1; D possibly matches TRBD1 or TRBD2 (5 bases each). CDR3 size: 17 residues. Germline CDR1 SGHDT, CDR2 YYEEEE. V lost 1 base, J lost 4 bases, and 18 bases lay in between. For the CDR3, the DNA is TGTGCCAGCAGCTTGCCCGCTCTAGCAGAGGGGTACAATGAGCAGTTCTTC. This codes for CASSLPALAEGYNEQFF.